These 10 T cell receptor beta chains were all obtained from the same sample, sequenced in a study of T-cell reconstitution after alpha-beta-depleted transplantation in children. Preparation of the TCRbeta library used unique molecular identifiers. TCRdb processed the PCR reads anew with MiXCR; each CDR3 protein has one entry. The sample lists around 700,000 distinct CDR3 sequences; 10% to 15% were seen once. The sequencing used PBMCs, collected before TCRalphabeta/CD19-depleted stem cell transplant. The source is a girl aged 2 to 10 with congenital amegakaryocytic thrombocytopenia, due to receive a stem cell transplant.

This clonotype has more than one count but fewer than ten. The chain couples TRBV20-1 to TRBJ2-7, with 14 bases aligning to TRBD2. Germline trimming cut 2 bases from V and 0 bases from J; bases unmatched to any gene: 12. CDR1 DFQATT and CDR2 SNEGSKA come from the germline V gene (reference sequence). The CDR3 length is 19 residues. The CDR3 DNA reads TGCAGTGCTAGAAAACTGGGACTAGCGGGAGAATCTGCCTCCTACGAGCAGTACTTC. Translating gives CSARKLGLAGESASYEQYF.

This clonotype was recorded at least ten times. CDR3 sequence reads: CASSLATGTGELFF. The CDR3 DNA reads TGTGCCAGCAGTTTAGCGACAGGCACCGGGGAGCTGTTTTTT. The genes are TRBV12-3 or TRBV12-4 and TRBJ2-2; perhaps TRBD1 as D (6 bases). This CDR3 has 14 amino acids. Between the trimmed V and J ends, which lost 0 bases and 4 bases, there was a span of 6 bases.

This clonotype was detected many times. V and J are TRBV20-1 and TRBJ2-1; 13 bases map to TRBD2. V shed 6 bases and J 9 bases; nucleotides not matched to a gene: 11. Germline V gene data show CDR1 as DFQATT and CDR2 as SNEGSKA (reference sequence). The CDR3 length is 15 residues. The chain's CDR3 is CSALLGLAGFGEQFF. CDR3 in DNA: TGCAGTGCACTATTGGGACTAGCGGGATTCGGTGAGCAGTTCTTC.

The chain carries TRBV7-9 and TRBJ2-7, with a possible D match to TRBD1 (5 bases). The CDR3 runs 17 residues. V was cut by 5 bases and J by 0 bases, with 20 bases left in between. The germline V gene encodes CDR1 SEHNR and CDR2 FQNEAQ (reference sequence). This CDR3 reads CASSPHPSIRGSYEQYF. CDR3 DNA sequence: TGTGCCAGCAGCCCTCACCCGTCTATAAGGGGCTCCTACGAGCAGTACTTC. The complete variable domain, with remaining parts taken from reference TRBV7-9 and TRBJ2-7, reads DTGVSQNPRHKITKRGQNVTFRCDPISEHNRLYWYRQTLGQGPEFLTYFQNEAQLEKSRLLSDRFSAERPKGSFSTLEIQRTEQGDSAMYLCASSPHPSIRGSYEQYFGPGTRLTVT.

This clonotype was observed at least ten times. The chain uses TRBV29-1 and TRBJ1-4; 12 bases agree with TRBD1. V was pared by 4 bases and J by 8 bases, with 2 bases of the junction left unmatched. Germline V gene sequence: CDR1 SQVTM, CDR2 ANQGSEA. The CDR3 is made up of 13 amino acids. In nucleotides, the CDR3 is TGCAGCGTTGCCGGGACAGGGGGCGAAAAACTGTTTTTT. As protein: CSVAGTGGEKLFF.

This clonotype was seen ten or more times. J is TRBJ1-1 and V is TRBV29-1; D possibly corresponds to TRBD1 (5 bases). CDR1 is SQVTM and CDR2 is ANQGSEA in the germline V gene. The CDR3 is made up of 13 amino acids. V was shortened by 6 bases and J by 5 bases, with 16 bases between the two germline ends. This CDR3 is CSVVTGTLTEAFF. In DNA form, the CDR3 reads TGCAGCGTCGTCACCGGGACGTTAACTGAAGCTTTCTTT.

A single count supports this clonotype. This may arise from a read error, as a much more abundant clone is one base away. The rearrangement uses TRBV6-4 and TRBJ2-3; 8 nucleotides line up with TRBD1. Germline loops: CDR1 MRHNA, CDR2 SNTAGT. The CDR3 is 15 residues long. The CDR3 spells CASSDSTQGADTHYF. DNA of the CDR3: TGTGCCAGCAGTGACTCGACTCAGGGGGCAGATACGCATTATTTT.

This clonotype was recorded at least ten times. J is TRBJ2-7 and V is TRBV29-1; a possible D gene is TRBD1 (6 bases). Germline values: CDR1 SQVTM, CDR2 ANQGSEA. The CDR3 runs 12 residues. Trimming removed 4 bases at V and 5 bases at J, with 12 bases between. The CDR3 protein is CSVGTDNHEQYF. In DNA, the CDR3 is TGCAGCGTTGGGACAGATAACCACGAGCAGTACTTC.

DNA for the CDR3: TGTGCCACCACGAAACAGAAGACCTACGAGCAGTACTTC. Amino acid sequence: CATTKQKTYEQYF. The chain carries TRBV6-6 and TRBJ2-7; no firm D call. Trimming stripped 10 bases from V and 2 bases from J, with 15 bases between. Per the germline V gene, CDR1 is MNHNY and CDR2 is SVGAGI (reference sequence). The CDR3 spans 13 residues.

This clonotype was found many times. V gene TRBV20-1 combines with J gene TRBJ2-5; 8 bases map to TRBD2. The trim removed 3 bases at V and 4 bases at J, leaving 4 bases unmatched. This CDR3 spans 13 amino acids. Germline loops: CDR1 DFQATT, CDR2 SNEGSKA (reference sequence). CDR3 DNA sequence: TGCAGTGCTAGTAGTCTAGCGGGAGAGACCCAGTACTTC. Its protein product is CSASSLAGETQYF.